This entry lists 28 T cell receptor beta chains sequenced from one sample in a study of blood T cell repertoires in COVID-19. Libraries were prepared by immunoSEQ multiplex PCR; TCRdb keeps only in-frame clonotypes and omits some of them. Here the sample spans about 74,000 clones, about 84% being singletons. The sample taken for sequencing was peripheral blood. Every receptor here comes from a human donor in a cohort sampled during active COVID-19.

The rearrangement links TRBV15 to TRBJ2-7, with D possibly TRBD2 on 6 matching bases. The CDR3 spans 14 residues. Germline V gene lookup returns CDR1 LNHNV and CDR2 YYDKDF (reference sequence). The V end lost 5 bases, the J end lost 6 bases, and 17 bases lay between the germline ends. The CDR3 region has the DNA TGTGCCACCAGCCCCCCGGGGGTGGGCTTCGAGCAGTACTTC. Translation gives CATSPPGVGFEQYF.

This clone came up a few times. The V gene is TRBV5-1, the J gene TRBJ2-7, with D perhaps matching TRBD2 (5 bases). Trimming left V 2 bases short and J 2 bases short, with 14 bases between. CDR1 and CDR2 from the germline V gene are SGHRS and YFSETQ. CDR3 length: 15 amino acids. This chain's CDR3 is CASSLYLAQAYEQYF. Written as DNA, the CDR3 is TGCGCCAGCAGCTTATACCTAGCCCAGGCCTACGAGCAGTACTTC.

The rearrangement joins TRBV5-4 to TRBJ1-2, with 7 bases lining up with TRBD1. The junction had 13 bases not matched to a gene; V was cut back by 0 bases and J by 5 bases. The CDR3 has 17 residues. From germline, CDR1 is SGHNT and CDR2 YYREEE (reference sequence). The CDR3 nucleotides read TGTGCCAGCAGCTTGGGAGGAGGGGGCTCCACCGTTTATGGCTACACCTTC. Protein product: CASSLGGGGSTVYGYTF.

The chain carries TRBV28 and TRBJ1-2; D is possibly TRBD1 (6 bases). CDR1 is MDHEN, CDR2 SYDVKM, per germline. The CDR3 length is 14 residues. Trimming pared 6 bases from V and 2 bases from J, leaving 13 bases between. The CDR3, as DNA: TGTGCCAGCAGCTTACAAGGACAGAACTATGGCTACACCTTC. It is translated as CASSLQGQNYGYTF.

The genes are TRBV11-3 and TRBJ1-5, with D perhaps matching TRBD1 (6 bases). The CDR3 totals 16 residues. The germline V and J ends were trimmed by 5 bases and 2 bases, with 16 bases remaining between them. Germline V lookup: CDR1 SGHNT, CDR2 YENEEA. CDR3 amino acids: CASSQRGGLGNQPQHF. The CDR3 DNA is TGTGCCAGCAGCCAGAGGGGGGGGCTAGGCAATCAGCCCCAGCATTTT.

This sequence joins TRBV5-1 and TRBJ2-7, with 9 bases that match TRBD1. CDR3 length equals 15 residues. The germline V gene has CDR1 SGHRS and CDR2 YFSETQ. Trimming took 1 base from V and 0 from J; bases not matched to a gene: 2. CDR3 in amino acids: CASSLNRGPSYEQYF. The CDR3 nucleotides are TGCGCCAGCAGCTTGAACAGGGGGCCCTCCTACGAGCAGTACTTC. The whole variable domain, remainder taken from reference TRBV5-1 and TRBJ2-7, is KAGVTQTPRYLIKTRGQQVTLSCSPISGHRSVSWYQQTPGQGLQFLFEYFSETQRNKGNFPGRFSGRQFSNSRSEMNVSTLELGDSALYLCASSLNRGPSYEQYFGPGTRLTVT.

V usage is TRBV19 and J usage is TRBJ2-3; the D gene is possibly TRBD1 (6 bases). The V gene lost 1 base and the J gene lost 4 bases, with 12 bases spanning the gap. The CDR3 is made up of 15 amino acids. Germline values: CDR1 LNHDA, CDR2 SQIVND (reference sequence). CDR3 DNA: TGTGCCAGTAGTATAGGCAGGGGAGCGTCAGATACGCAGTATTTT. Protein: CASSIGRGASDTQYF.

CDR3 DNA sequence: TGTGCCAGCCTATGGGGGGATTCCAATCAGCCCCAGCATTTT. It codes for CASLWGDSNQPQHF. V usage is TRBV6-5 and J usage is TRBJ1-5; D possibly corresponds to TRBD1 (5 bases). The CDR3 runs to 14 residues. Germline-derived CDR1 and CDR2 are MNHEY and SVGAGI. V lost 8 bases to trimming and J lost 3 bases, with 14 bases between them.

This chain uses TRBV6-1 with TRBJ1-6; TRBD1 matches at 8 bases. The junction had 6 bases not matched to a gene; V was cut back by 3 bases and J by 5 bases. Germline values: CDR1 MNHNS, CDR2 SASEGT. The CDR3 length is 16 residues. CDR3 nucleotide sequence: TGTGCCAGCAGTGAGGACAGGGTGGGGCATAATTCACCCCTCCACTTT. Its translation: CASSEDRVGHNSPLHF.

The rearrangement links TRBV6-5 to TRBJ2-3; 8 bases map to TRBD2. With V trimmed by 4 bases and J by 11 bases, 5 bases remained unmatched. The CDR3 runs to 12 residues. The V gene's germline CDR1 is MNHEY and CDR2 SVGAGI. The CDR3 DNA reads TGTGCCAGCAGTTTTAGCGGGATCAAGCAGTATTTT. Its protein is CASSFSGIKQYF.

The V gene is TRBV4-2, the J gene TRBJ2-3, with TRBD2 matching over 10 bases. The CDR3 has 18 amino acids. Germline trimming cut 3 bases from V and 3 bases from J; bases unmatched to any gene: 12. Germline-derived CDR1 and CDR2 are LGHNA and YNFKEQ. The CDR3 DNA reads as TGTGCCAGCAGCCAGCGGAAACCGGGACTAGCGACGACAGATACGCAGTATTTT. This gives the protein CASSQRKPGLATTDTQYF.

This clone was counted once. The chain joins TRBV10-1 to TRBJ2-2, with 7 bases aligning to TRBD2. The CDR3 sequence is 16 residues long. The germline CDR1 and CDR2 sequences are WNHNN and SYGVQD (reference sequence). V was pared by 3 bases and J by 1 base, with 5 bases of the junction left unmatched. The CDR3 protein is CASSDSAGKNTGELFF. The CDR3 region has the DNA TGCGCCAGCAGTGATTCAGCGGGGAAGAACACCGGGGAGCTGTTTTTT.

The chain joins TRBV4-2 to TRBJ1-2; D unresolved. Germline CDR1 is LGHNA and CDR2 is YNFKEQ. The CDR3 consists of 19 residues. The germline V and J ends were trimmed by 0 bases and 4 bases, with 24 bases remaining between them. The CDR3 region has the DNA TGTGCCAGCAGCCAAGATCCGGCGGGTGGGTTCGCAGCATCCTATGGCTACACCTTC. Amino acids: CASSQDPAGGFAASYGYTF.

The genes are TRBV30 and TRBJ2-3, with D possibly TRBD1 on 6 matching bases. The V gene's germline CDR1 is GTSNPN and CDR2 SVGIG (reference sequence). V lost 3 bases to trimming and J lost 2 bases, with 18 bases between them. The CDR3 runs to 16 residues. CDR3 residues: CAWSVSGAPLTDTQYF. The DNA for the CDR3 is TGTGCCTGGAGCGTCTCAGGGGCGCCCCTCACAGATACGCAGTATTTT.

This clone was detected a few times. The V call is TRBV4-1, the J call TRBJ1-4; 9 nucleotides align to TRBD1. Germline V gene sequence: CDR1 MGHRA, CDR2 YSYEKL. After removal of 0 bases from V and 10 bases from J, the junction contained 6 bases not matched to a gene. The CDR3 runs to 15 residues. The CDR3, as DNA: TGCGCCAGCAGCCAAGAGAAGGGACAGGGAGGAAAACTGTTTTTT. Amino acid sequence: CASSQEKGQGGKLFF.

The CDR3 sequence: CASGSSMDGTGGETQYF. CDR3 bases: TGTGCTAGTGGTTCCTCAATGGACGGGACAGGGGGAGAGACCCAGTACTTC. The V and J genes are TRBV12-5 and TRBJ2-5; 11 positions match TRBD1. CDR3 size: 17 residues. Per germline, CDR1 LGHNT and CDR2 FRNRAP. J gave up 4 bases and V 4 bases, and 11 bases lay outside the gene matches.

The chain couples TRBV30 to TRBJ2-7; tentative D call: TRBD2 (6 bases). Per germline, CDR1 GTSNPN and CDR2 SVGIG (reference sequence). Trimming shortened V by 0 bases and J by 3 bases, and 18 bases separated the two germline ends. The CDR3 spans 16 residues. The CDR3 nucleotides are TGTGCCTGGAGTGTTGCCCCGCGACTAGAGCACTACGAGCAGTACTTC. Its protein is CAWSVAPRLEHYEQYF.

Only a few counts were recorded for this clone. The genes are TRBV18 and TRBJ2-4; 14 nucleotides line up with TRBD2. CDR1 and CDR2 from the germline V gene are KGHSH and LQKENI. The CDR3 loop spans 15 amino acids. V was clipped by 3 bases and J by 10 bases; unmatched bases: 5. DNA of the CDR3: TGTGCCAGCTCACCCGGGACTAGCGGGAGTGGTATTCAGTACTTC. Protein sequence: CASSPGTSGSGIQYF. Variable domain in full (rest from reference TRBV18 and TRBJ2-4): NAGVMQNPRHLVRRRGQEARLRCSPMKGHSHVYWYRQLPEEGLKFMVYLQKENIIDESGMPKERFSAEFPKEGPSILRIQQVVRGDSAAYFCASSPGTSGSGIQYFGAGTRLSVL.

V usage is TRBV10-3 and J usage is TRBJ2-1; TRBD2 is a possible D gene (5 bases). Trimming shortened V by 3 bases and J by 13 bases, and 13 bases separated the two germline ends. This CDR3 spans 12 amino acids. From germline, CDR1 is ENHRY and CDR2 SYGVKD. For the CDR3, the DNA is TGTGCCATCAGTGAAGGAGGACCAGTCCAGTTCTTC. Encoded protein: CAISEGGPVQFF.

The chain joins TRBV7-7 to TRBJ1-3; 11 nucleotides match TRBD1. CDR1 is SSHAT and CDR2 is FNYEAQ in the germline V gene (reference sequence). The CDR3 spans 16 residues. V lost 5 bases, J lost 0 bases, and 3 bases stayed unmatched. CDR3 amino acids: CASSPGQGASGNTIYF. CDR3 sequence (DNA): TGTGCCAGCAGCCCCGGACAGGGGGCCTCTGGAAACACCATATATTTT.

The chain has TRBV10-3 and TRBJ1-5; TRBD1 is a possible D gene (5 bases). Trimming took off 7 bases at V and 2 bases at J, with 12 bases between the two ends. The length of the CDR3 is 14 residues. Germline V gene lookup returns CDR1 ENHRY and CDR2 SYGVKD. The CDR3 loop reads CAIKGGGGNQPQHF. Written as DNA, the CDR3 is TGTGCCATCAAAGGTGGGGGGGGCAATCAGCCCCAGCATTTT.

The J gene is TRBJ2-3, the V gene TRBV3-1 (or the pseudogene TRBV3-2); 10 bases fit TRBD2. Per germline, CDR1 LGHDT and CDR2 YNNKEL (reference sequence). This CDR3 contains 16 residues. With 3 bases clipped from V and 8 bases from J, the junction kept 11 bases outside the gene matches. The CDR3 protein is CASSQGAGGGVGTQYF. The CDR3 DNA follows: TGTGCCAGCAGCCAGGGAGCGGGAGGGGGGGTCGGTACGCAGTATTTT.

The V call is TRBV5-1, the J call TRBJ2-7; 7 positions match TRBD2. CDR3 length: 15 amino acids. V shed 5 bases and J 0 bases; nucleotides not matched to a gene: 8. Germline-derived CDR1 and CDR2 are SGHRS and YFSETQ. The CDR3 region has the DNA TGCGCCAGCAGTAGAGAGCTAGCGGCCTCCTACGAGCAGTACTTC. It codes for CASSRELAASYEQYF.

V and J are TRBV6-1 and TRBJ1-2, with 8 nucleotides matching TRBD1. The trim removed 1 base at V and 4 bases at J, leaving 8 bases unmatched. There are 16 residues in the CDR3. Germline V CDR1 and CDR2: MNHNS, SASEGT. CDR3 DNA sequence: TGTGCCAGCAGTGAAGTGTTGGACAGGGTAACCTATGGCTACACCTTC. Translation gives CASSEVLDRVTYGYTF.

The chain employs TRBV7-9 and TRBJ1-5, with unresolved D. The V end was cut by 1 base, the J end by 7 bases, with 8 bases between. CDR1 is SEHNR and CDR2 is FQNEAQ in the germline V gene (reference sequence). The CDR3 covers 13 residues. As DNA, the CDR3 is TGTGCCAGCAGCTTAGATCCGGGGCAGCCCCAGCATTTT. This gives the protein CASSLDPGQPQHF.

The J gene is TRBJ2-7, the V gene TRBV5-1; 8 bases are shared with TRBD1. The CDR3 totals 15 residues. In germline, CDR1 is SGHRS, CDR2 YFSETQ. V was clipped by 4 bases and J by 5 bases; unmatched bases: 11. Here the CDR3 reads CASSPWTGNLNEQYF. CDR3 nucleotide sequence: TGCGCCAGCAGCCCATGGACAGGGAATCTGAACGAGCAGTACTTC.

The CDR3 DNA sequence: TGTGCCAGCAGCCCCCCCCTTTCCGGCGAGCAGTACTTC. It yields the protein CASSPPLSGEQYF. The rearrangement joins TRBV11-2 to TRBJ2-7; D gene uncertain. CDR3 length: 13 amino acids. The V end was cut by 5 bases, the J end by 6 bases, with 14 bases between. Germline CDR1 and CDR2: SGHAT and FQNNGV.

The CDR3 nucleotides read TGTGCCAGCAGTCTTCCCAGCACACTAGCGGGGGGATACAATGAGCAGTTCTTC. Translation: CASSLPSTLAGGYNEQFF. This chain links TRBV28 with TRBJ2-1, with 12 bases lining up with TRBD2. V shed 5 bases, J shed 4 bases, and the junction held 12 bases outside the gene matches. This CDR3 contains 18 residues. Per germline, CDR1 MDHEN and CDR2 SYDVKM.